This TCR beta chain was documented in a study of identical twins. A single record per CDR3 protein comes from TCRdb applying MiXCR to the 5' RACE reads. The repertoire holds 1.5 million to 2 million distinct CDR3 sequences, with around a third as singletons. This clonotype was picked up many times. Germline V gives CDR1 SGHRS, CDR2 YFSETQ. The CDR3 totals 13 residues. Deletions cut 0 bases from V and 8 bases from J, with 11 bases between. This chain connects TRBV5-1 to TRBJ1-2; perhaps TRBD1 as D (5 bases). The receptor comes from a newborn girl in good health. The sequenced sample was cord blood. The CDR3 bases are TGCGCCAGCAGCTTGGTATCGGGGGAAGGCTACACCTTC. Residues: CASSLVSGEGYTF.